These 20 T cell receptor beta chains originate from one sample sequenced in a study of Ad26.COV2.S vaccination and SARS-CoV-2 variants. The treatment is: some 20 received Ad26.COV2.S at low or high dose, single or two shots; several received placebo; per-sample allocation not given. The study sampled participants on day 63 after the first vaccine or placebo injection. Libraries were prepared by immunoSEQ multiplex PCR; TCRdb keeps only in-frame clonotypes and omits some of them. Among under 600,000 clones listed, roughly nine tenths were seen once. The material was peripheral blood, obtained in a trial of Ad26.COV2.S vaccine versus placebo. These receptors all come from a person aged 18-60 years who received the Ad26.COV2.S COVID-19 vaccine or a placebo.

The chain recombines TRBV5-1 with TRBJ1-2; no clear D gene. Trimming removed 3 bases from V and 2 bases from J, with 11 bases in between. Germline lookup yields CDR1 SGHRS and CDR2 YFSETQ. CDR3 length: 14 amino acids. Here the CDR3 reads CASSYGSKNYGYTF. The CDR3 DNA follows: TGCGCCAGCAGCTACGGATCAAAAAACTATGGCTACACCTTC.

This chain uses TRBV12-2 with TRBJ1-3. TRBV12-2 is noted as a pseudogene. CDR3 length equals 18 residues. The CDR3 DNA follows: TGTGCAAGTCGCTTAGTGGTCAGCGGGGGGAGCTCTGGAAACACCATATATTTT. Translating gives CASRLVVSGGSSGNTIYF.

This clone occurred once. The rearrangement joins TRBV10-2 to TRBJ2-1; maybe TRBD1 (6 bases). V was clipped by 8 bases and J by 2 bases, with 16 bases between them. The CDR3 loop spans 15 amino acids. Germline V lookup: CDR1 WSHSY, CDR2 SAAADI. CDR3 amino acids: CASGAEGGPYNEQFF. Written as DNA, the CDR3 is TGCGCCAGCGGGGCCGAAGGGGGACCCTACAATGAGCAGTTCTTC.

The table lists this clone with a few counts. The chain recombines TRBV10-1 with TRBJ2-7; 8 bases align to TRBD1. CDR1 WNHNN and CDR2 SYGVQD come from the germline V gene (reference sequence). Germline trimming cut 1 base from V and 5 bases from J; bases unmatched to any gene: 4. This CDR3 contains 14 residues. CDR3 sequence (DNA): TGCGCCAGCAGTGAGTGGCAGGGGGCGAACGAGCAGTACTTC. It encodes CASSEWQGANEQYF.

The genes are TRBV27 and TRBJ2-7; TRBD2 matches 9 bases. V gave up 5 bases and J gave up 4 bases; unmatched junction bases: 9. There are 15 residues in the CDR3. Per germline, CDR1 MNHEY and CDR2 SMNVEV (reference sequence). CDR3 in DNA: TGTGCCAGCAGTGATCAAGCGGGAGGACCGTACGAGCAGTACTTC. Its translation is CASSDQAGGPYEQYF.

The V call is TRBV5-1, the J call TRBJ2-1; D perhaps matches TRBD1 (6 bases). The V gene's germline CDR1 is SGHRS and CDR2 YFSETQ. V was trimmed by 0 bases and J by 3 bases, leaving 7 bases between them. The CDR3 is made up of 14 amino acids. The CDR3 DNA reads as TGCGCCAGCAGCTTGGTGGGACACTACAATGAGCAGTTCTTC. Amino acid sequence: CASSLVGHYNEQFF.

This sequence joins TRBV2 and TRBJ1-5; no firm D call. Trimming pared 7 bases from V and 2 bases from J, leaving 12 bases between. This CDR3 has 14 residues. CDR1 is SNHLY, CDR2 FYNNEI, per germline. For the CDR3, the DNA is TGTGCCAGCAACCCCGGAGCGCGCAATCAGCCCCAGCATTTT. Protein: CASNPGARNQPQHF.

The chain is built from TRBV19 and TRBJ2-3, with 9 bases that match TRBD1. The CDR3 extends over 16 amino acids. Germline V gene lookup returns CDR1 LNHDA and CDR2 SQIVND (reference sequence). The J segment lost 1 base and the V segment lost 3 bases, leaving 5 bases of the junction unmatched. The CDR3 spells CASSILGQGGTDTQYF. CDR3 bases: TGTGCCAGTAGTATCCTGGGACAGGGTGGCACAGATACGCAGTATTTT.

The V gene is TRBV4-2, the J gene TRBJ2-1, with 15 positions matching TRBD2. There are 19 residues in the CDR3. Unmatched junction bases numbered 14, after V lost 0 bases and J lost 11 bases. Germline CDR1 is LGHNA and CDR2 is YNFKEQ. The CDR3 DNA is TGTGCCAGCAGCCAAGAGGGTGCCCGGACTAGCGGGAGGGGGCCAAAGCAGTTCTTC. It encodes CASSQEGARTSGRGPKQFF.

This clone was observed a handful of times. The chain links TRBV2 to TRBJ1-5, with TRBD1 identical over 7 bases. The CDR3 totals 14 residues. Germline V CDR1 and CDR2: SNHLY, FYNNEI. Trimming took 7 bases from V and 7 from J; bases not matched to a gene: 10. As DNA, the CDR3 is TGTGCCAGCAAGCCGGGACAGCCGCCCCAGCCCCAGCATTTT. Amino acids: CASKPGQPPQPQHF.

The chain couples TRBV24-1 to TRBJ1-1; the match to TRBD1 covers 8 bases. Looked up from germline, CDR1 is KGHDR and CDR2 is SFDVKD. V trimming: 0 bases; J trimming: 3 bases; junction bases outside the gene matches: 5. The CDR3 loop spans 16 amino acids. The CDR3 DNA is TGTGCCACCAGTGATTTGGTCAGGGGGCCGGACACTGAAGCTTTCTTT. Amino acids: CATSDLVRGPDTEAFF.

The gene calls are TRBV28 and TRBJ2-7; 8 bases fit TRBD1. This CDR3 comprises 15 residues. With 4 bases clipped from V and 2 bases from J, the junction kept 7 bases outside the gene matches. Germline values: CDR1 MDHEN, CDR2 SYDVKM. The CDR3 protein is CASSSPGQAPYEQYF. DNA for the CDR3: TGTGCCAGCAGTTCCCCGGGACAGGCTCCCTACGAGCAGTACTTC.

J is TRBJ2-7 and V is TRBV7-2; no clear D. Germline values: CDR1 SGHTA, CDR2 FQGNSA. V lost 3 bases, J lost 2 bases, and 11 bases lay in between. The CDR3 runs to 14 residues. CDR3 nucleotides: TGTGCCAGCAGCTTCCTAACCCCAGCCTACGAGCAGTACTTC. Its translation: CASSFLTPAYEQYF.

The gene calls are TRBV7-9 and TRBJ1-6, with 8 nucleotides matching TRBD1. The V gene's germline CDR1 is SEHNR and CDR2 FQNEAQ (reference sequence). The CDR3 has 16 amino acids. V lost 6 bases and J lost 7; bases outside the gene matches: 11. The CDR3 loop reads CASRGQGENSNSPLHF. CDR3 nucleotides: TGTGCCAGCAGAGGACAGGGAGAAAATTCAAATTCACCCCTCCACTTT.

The chain is built from TRBV5-8 and TRBJ2-1; D is uncertain. CDR3 length: 14 residues. Between the trimmed V and J ends, which lost 0 bases and 9 bases, there was a span of 13 bases. Germline assignment: CDR1 SGHTS and CDR2 YDEGEE. CDR3 DNA: TGTGCCAGCAGCTTGGGCCAGTTTGTGGGTGAGCAGTTCTTC. Protein sequence: CASSLGQFVGEQFF.

This clone was seen once. The rearrangement uses TRBV6-5 and TRBJ1-1, with D maybe TRBD1 (6 bases). V lost 10 bases and J lost 1, with 13 bases in between. The CDR3 totals 13 residues. Germline lookup yields CDR1 MNHEY and CDR2 SVGAGI. Here the CDR3 DNA reads TGTGCCACCACACAGGGTTGGAACACTGAAGCTTTCTTT. This translates into CATTQGWNTEAFF.

This chain links TRBV9 with TRBJ2-1; 11 positions match TRBD2. The CDR3 extends over 16 amino acids. Germline V lookup: CDR1 SGDLS, CDR2 YYNGEE. Trimming removed 2 bases from V and 8 bases from J; junction bases left unmatched: 9. CDR3 in DNA: TGTGCCAGCAGCGTGGGGACTAGCGGTACCAATGATGAGCAGTTCTTC. It encodes CASSVGTSGTNDEQFF.

The chain links TRBV2 to TRBJ1-2; D is uncertain. There are 17 residues in the CDR3. Germline assignment: CDR1 SNHLY and CDR2 FYNNEI. The V end lost 6 bases, the J end lost 9 bases, and 29 bases lay between the germline ends. CDR3 sequence (DNA): TGTGCCAGCAGGCGACGGACCCACAATTTGAGTCGATTCAGCTACACCTTC. Protein product: CASRRRTHNLSRFSYTF.

The chain couples TRBV7-8 to TRBJ2-2; 8 bases match TRBD2. In germline, CDR1 is SGHVS, CDR2 FQNEAQ. The CDR3 has 17 residues. Unmatched junction bases numbered 18, after V lost 7 bases and J lost 8 bases. DNA for the CDR3: TGTGCCAGCACCGAGCTTGTTGAAGCGGGGGCTAGGGGGGAGCTGTTTTTT. It yields the protein CASTELVEAGARGELFF.

The CDR3 here is CAWSVRDNYGYTF. The CDR3 DNA sequence: TGTGCCTGGAGTGTTCGCGACAACTATGGCTACACCTTC. The chain recombines TRBV30 with TRBJ1-2; no definite D call. Trimming took off 0 bases at V and 2 bases at J, with 7 bases between the two ends. The length of the CDR3 is 13 residues. Germline CDR1 is GTSNPN and CDR2 is SVGIG (reference sequence). Drawing the rest from reference TRBV30 and TRBJ1-2, the complete variable domain is SQTIHQWPATLVQPVGSPLSLECTVEGTSNPNLYWYRQAAGRGLQLLFYSVGIGQISSEVPQNLSASRPQDRQFILSSKKLLLSDSGFYLCAWSVRDNYGYTFGSGTRLTVV.